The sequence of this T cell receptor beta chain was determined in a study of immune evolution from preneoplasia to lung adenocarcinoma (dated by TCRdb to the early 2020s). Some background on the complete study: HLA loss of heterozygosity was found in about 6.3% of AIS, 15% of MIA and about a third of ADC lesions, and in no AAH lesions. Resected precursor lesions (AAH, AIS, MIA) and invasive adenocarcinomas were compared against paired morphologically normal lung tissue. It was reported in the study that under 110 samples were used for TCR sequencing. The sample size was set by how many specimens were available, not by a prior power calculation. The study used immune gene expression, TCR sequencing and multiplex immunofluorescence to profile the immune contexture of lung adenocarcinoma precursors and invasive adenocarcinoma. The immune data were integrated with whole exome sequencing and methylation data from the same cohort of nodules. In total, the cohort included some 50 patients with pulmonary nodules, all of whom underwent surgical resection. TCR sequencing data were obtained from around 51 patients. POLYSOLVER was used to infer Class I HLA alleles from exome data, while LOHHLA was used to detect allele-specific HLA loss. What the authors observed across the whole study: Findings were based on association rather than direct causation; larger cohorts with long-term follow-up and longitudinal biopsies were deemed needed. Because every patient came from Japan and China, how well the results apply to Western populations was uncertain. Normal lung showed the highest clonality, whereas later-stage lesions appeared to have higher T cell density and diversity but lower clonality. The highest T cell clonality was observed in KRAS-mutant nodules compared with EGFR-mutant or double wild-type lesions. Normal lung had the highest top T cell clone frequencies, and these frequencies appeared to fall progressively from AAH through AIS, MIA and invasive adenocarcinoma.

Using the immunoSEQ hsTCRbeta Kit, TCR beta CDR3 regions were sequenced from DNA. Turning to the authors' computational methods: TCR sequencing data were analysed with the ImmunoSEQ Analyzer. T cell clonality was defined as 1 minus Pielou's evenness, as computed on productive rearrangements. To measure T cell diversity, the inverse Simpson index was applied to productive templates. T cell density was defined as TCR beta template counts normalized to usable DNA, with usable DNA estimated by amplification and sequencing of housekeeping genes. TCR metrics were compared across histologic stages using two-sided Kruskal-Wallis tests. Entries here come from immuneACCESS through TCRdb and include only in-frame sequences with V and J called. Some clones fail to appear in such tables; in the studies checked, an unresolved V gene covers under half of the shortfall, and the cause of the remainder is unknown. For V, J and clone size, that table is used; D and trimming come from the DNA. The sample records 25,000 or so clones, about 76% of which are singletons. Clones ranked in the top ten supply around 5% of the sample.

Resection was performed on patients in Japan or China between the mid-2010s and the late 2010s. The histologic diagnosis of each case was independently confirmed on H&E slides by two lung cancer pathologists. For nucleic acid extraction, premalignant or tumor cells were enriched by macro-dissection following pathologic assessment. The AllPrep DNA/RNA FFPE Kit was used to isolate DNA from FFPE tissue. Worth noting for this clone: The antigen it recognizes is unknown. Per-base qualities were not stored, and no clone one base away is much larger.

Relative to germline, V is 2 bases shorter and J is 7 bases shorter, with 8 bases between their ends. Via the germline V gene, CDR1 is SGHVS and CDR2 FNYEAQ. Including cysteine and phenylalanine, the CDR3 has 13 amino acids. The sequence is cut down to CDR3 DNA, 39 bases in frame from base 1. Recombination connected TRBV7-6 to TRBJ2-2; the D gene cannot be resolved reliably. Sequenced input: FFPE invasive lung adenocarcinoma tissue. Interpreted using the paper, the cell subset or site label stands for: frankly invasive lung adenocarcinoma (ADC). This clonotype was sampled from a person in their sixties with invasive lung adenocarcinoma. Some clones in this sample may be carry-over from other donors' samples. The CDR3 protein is CASSLWKDGELFF. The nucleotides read TGTGCCAGCAGCTTATGGAAGGACGGGGAGCTGTTTTTT.